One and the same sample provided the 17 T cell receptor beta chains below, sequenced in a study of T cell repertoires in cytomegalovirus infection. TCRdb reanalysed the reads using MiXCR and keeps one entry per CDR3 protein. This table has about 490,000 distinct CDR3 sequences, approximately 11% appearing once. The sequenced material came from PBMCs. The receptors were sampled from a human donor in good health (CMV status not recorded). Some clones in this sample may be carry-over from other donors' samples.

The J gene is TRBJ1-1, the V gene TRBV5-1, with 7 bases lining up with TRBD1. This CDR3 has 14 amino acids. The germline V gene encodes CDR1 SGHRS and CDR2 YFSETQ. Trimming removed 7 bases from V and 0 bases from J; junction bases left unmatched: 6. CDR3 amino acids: CASGPGQLNTEAFF. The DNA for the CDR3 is TGCGCCAGCGGACCGGGACAGTTGAACACTGAAGCTTTCTTT.

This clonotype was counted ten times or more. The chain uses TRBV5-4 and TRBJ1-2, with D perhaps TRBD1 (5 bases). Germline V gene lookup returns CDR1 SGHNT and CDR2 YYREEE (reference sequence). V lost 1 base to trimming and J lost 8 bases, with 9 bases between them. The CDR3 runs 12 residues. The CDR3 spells CASSLPGRGYTF. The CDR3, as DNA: TGTGCCAGCAGCTTGCCGGGACGCGGCTACACCTTC. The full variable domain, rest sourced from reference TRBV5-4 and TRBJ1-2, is ETGVTQSPTHLIKTRGQQVTLRCSSQSGHNTVSWYQQALGQGPQFIFQYYREEENGRGNFPPRFSGLQFPNYSSELNVNALELDDSALYLCASSLPGRGYTFGSGTRLTVV.

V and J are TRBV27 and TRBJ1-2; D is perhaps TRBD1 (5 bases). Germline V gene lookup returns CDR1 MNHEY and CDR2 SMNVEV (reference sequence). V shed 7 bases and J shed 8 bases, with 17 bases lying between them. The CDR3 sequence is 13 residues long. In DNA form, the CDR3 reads TGTGCCAGCACCAACCCGGGGGGGTTCGGCTACACCTTC. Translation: CASTNPGGFGYTF.

The CDR3 is CASSPPSLSSGNTIYF. CDR3 in DNA: TGTGCCAGCTCACCACCGAGTTTGAGCTCTGGAAACACCATATATTTT. This sequence joins TRBV18 and TRBJ1-3; unclear D gene. The length of the CDR3 is 16 residues. V lost 0 bases and J 0 bases, leaving 9 bases between the germline ends. Germline values: CDR1 KGHSH, CDR2 LQKENI.

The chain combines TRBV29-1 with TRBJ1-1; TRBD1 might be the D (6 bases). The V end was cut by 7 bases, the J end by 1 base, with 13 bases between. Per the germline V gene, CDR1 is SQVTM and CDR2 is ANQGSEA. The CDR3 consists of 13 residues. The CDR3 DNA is TGCAGCGGTAAGGGGACATCGAACACTGAAGCTTTCTTT. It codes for CSGKGTSNTEAFF.

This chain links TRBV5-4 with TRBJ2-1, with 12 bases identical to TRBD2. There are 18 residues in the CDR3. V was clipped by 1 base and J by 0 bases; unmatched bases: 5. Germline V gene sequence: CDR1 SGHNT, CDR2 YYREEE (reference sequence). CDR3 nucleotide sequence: TGTGCCAGCAGCTTGCGGACTAGCGGGACTAGCTCCTACAATGAGCAGTTCTTC. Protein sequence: CASSLRTSGTSSYNEQFF.

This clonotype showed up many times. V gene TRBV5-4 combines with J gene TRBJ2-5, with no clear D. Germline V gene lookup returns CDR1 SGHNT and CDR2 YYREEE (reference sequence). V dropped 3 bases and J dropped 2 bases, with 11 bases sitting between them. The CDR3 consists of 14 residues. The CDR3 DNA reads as TGTGCCAGCAGCTCACAGAAGGGACAAGAGACCCAGTACTTC. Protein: CASSSQKGQETQYF.

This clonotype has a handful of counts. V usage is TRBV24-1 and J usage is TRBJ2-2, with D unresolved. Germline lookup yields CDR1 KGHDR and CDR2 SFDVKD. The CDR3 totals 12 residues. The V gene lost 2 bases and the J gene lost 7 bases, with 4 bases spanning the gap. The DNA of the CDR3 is TGTGCCACCAGTGATTCAGACGGGGAGCTGTTTTTT. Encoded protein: CATSDSDGELFF.

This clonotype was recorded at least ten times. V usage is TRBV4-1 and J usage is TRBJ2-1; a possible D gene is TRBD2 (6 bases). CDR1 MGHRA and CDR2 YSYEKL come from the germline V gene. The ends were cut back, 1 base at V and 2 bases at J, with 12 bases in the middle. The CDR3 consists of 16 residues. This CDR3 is CASSQGFAGTYNEQFF. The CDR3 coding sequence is TGCGCCAGCAGCCAAGGCTTTGCGGGGACCTACAATGAGCAGTTCTTC.

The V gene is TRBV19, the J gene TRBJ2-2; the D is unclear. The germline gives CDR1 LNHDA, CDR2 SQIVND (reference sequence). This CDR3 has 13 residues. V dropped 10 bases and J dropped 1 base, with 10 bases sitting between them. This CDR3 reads CATGRENTGELFF. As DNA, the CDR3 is TGTGCCACAGGAAGAGAGAACACCGGGGAGCTGTTTTTT.

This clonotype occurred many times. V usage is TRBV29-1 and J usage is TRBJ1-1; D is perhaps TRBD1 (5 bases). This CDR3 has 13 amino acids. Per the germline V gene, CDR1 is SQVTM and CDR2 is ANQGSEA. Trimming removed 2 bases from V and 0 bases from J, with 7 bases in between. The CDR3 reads CSVEKGVNTEAFF. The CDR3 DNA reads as TGCAGCGTTGAAAAAGGGGTGAACACTGAAGCTTTCTTT.

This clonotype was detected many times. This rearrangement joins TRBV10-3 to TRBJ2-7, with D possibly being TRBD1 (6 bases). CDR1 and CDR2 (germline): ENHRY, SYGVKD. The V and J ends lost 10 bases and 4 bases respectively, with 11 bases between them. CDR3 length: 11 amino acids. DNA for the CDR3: TGTGCCACTAAGACAGGTTACGAGCAGTACTTC. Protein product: CATKTGYEQYF.

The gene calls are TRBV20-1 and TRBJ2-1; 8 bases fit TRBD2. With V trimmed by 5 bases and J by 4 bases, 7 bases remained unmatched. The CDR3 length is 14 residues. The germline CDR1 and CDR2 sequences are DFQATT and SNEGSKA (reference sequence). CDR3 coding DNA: TGCAGTGCTTCCCGGGAGGGCCCTTACAATGAGCAGTTCTTC. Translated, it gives CSASREGPYNEQFF.

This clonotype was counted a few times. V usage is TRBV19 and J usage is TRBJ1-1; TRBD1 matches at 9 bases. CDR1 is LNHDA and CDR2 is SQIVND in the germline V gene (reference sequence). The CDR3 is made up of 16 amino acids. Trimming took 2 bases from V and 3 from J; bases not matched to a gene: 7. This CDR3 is CASSIQRDREDTEAFF. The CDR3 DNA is TGTGCCAGTAGTATACAAAGGGACAGGGAGGACACTGAAGCTTTCTTT.

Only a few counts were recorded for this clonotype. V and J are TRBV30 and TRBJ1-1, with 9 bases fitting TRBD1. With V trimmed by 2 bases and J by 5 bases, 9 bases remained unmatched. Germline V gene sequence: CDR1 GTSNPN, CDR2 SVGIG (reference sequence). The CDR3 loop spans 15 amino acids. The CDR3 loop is CAWSTGQGIVTEAFF. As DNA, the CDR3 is TGTGCCTGGAGTACAGGACAGGGGATAGTTACTGAAGCTTTCTTT.

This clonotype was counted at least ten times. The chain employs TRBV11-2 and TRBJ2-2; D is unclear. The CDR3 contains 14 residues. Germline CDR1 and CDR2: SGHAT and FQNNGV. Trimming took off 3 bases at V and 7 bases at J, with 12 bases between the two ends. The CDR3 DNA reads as TGTGCCAGCAGCTTCTCCTCCATGGGCGGGGAGCTGTTTTTT. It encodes CASSFSSMGGELFF.

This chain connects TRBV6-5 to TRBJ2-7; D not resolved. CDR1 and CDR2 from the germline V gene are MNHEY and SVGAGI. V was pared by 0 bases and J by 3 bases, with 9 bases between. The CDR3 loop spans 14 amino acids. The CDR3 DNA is TGTGCCAGCAGTTACTCGAGGTCCTTCTACGAGCAGTACTTC. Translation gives CASSYSRSFYEQYF.